The 9 T cell receptor beta chains below were found in one sample sequenced in a study of cytomegalovirus exposure and HLA in healthy donors. The data were produced by immunoSEQ multiplex PCR, yet TCRdb's version contains in-frame clones alone and is incomplete. The sample gives 110,000 or so clones, approximately 85% of which show up once; 3% is in the top ten. The sequenced material came from PBMCs. These receptors all come from a woman under 30 in good health and CMV-seronegative.

This sequence joins TRBV5-1 and TRBJ1-1; D might be TRBD1 (6 bases). V was cut by 4 bases and J by 3 bases, with 16 bases left in between. This CDR3 is built from 15 residues. Germline CDR1 and CDR2: SGHRS and YFSETQ. The chain's CDR3 is CASSPRGGWDTEAFF. For the CDR3, the DNA is TGCGCCAGCAGCCCCCGGGGGGGCTGGGACACTGAAGCTTTCTTT.

The chain employs TRBV28 and TRBJ2-5, with a weak D call TRBD2 (6 bases). The J call may be in error: the DNA end matches TRBJ2-7 better. CDR3 size: 12 residues. The germline V gene has CDR1 MDHEN and CDR2 SYDVKM. CDR3 residues: CASSWEDYEQYF. The DNA of the CDR3 is TGTGCCAGCAGTTGGGAGGACTACGAGCAGTACTTC.

The chain joins TRBV5-1 to TRBJ2-7; tentatively, D is TRBD1 (6 bases). Germline CDR1 SGHRS, CDR2 YFSETQ. The length of the CDR3 is 15 residues. Trimming took 6 bases from V and 0 from J, leaving 16 bases between them. CDR3 DNA sequence: TGCGCCAGCAACCTCGAAACAGGGTTCTCCTACGAGCAGTACTTC. This codes for CASNLETGFSYEQYF.

The V call is TRBV18, the J call TRBJ1-2; D remains ambiguous. The CDR3 has 13 amino acids. The V end lost 2 bases, the J end lost 2 bases, and 6 bases lay between the germline ends. CDR1 KGHSH and CDR2 LQKENI come from the germline V gene. In DNA form, the CDR3 reads TGTGCCAGCTCACCAGAAGAGAACTATGGCTACACCTTC. Amino acids: CASSPEENYGYTF.

J is TRBJ2-7 and V is TRBV30, with unresolved D. V was cut by 0 bases and J by 0 bases, with 15 bases left in between. Germline assignment: CDR1 GTSNPN and CDR2 SVGIG (reference sequence). The CDR3 contains 16 residues. The CDR3 loop is CAWSVPFVGSSYEQYF. CDR3 DNA: TGTGCCTGGAGTGTACCCTTCGTTGGCAGCTCCTACGAGCAGTACTTC. Looking up the rest from reference TRBV30 and TRBJ2-7 gives the full variable domain: SQTIHQWPATLVQPVGSPLSLECTVEGTSNPNLYWYRQAAGRGLQLLFYSVGIGQISSEVPQNLSASRPQDRQFILSSKKLLLSDSGFYLCAWSVPFVGSSYEQYFGPGTRLTVT.

This chain links TRBV27 with TRBJ1-2; TRBD1 agrees at 9 bases. Germline V gene data show CDR1 as MNHEY and CDR2 as SMNVEV (reference sequence). This CDR3 is 19 amino acids long. V gave up 4 bases and J gave up 3 bases; unmatched junction bases: 18. CDR3 sequence (DNA): TGTGCCAGCAGTTCTACTCAACCGGGACAGGGCTTGGGAGACTATGGCTACACCTTC. It encodes CASSSTQPGQGLGDYGYTF.

The chain joins TRBV19 to TRBJ2-7, with 8 bases aligning to TRBD2. This CDR3 has 17 amino acids. Germline-derived CDR1 and CDR2 are LNHDA and SQIVND (reference sequence). V gave up 2 bases and J gave up 0 bases; unmatched junction bases: 9. The CDR3 sequence: CASSILTSGGFSYEQYF. The DNA for the CDR3 is TGTGCCAGTAGTATACTGACCAGCGGGGGATTCTCCTACGAGCAGTACTTC.

This clone is a singleton in its sample. This chain links TRBV6-1 with TRBJ1-2; perhaps TRBD1 as D (6 bases). In germline, CDR1 is MNHNS, CDR2 SASEGT. CDR3 length: 13 amino acids. Trimming took 8 bases from V and 4 from J, leaving 14 bases between them. CDR3 sequence reads: CASLWEGVYGYTF. The CDR3 bases are TGTGCCAGCCTCTGGGAGGGGGTCTATGGCTACACCTTC.

This clone was found once. This CDR3 is CASTPGNPTDTQYF. The CDR3 coding sequence is TGTGCCAGCACCCCCGGGAACCCCACAGATACGCAGTATTTT. The chain carries TRBV6-5 and TRBJ2-3, with D possibly being TRBD2 (5 bases). V was clipped by 7 bases and J by 2 bases, with 13 bases between them. In germline, CDR1 is MNHEY, CDR2 SVGAGI. The CDR3 consists of 14 residues.